The 21 T cell receptor beta chains reported below all come from one sample, sequenced in a study of untreated major depressive disorder. Libraries were prepared by immunoSEQ multiplex PCR; TCRdb keeps only in-frame clonotypes and omits some of them. The data hold approximately 20,000 clones, with over 65% observed a single time. The sequenced material came from CD4+ T cells from PBMCs. These receptors all stem from a woman in her 30s in good health.

A single count supports this clone. CDR3 nucleotides: TGTGCCAGCAGCTTGTCCCATTCTGGGGCCAACGTCCTGACTTTC. This translates into CASSLSHSGANVLTF. V usage is TRBV5-4 and J usage is TRBJ2-6; D ambiguous. This CDR3 comprises 15 residues. Between the trimmed V and J ends, which lost 1 base and 1 base, there was a span of 6 bases. Looked up from germline, CDR1 is SGHNT and CDR2 is YYREEE (reference sequence).

The chain joins TRBV7-9 to TRBJ1-1, with 9 bases aligning to TRBD1. The CDR3 spans 14 residues. Germline V gene sequence: CDR1 SEHNR, CDR2 FQNEAQ (reference sequence). The V segment lost 5 bases and the J segment 5 bases; nucleotides outside the gene matches: 6. Here the CDR3 DNA reads TGTGCCAGCAGCCTACAGGGGGCGAAGACTGAAGCTTTCTTT. Protein: CASSLQGAKTEAFF.

The chain combines TRBV29-1 with TRBJ1-2, with a possible D match to TRBD1 (6 bases). Germline lookup yields CDR1 SQVTM and CDR2 ANQGSEA. V was pared by 5 bases and J by 7 bases, with 17 bases between. This CDR3 region has 13 residues. CDR3 amino acids: CSVLDRTTIGYTF. Written as DNA, the CDR3 is TGCAGCGTTTTAGACAGGACCACTATTGGCTACACCTTC.

The genes are TRBV5-1 and TRBJ2-1, with 10 bases matching TRBD2. V was pared by 4 bases and J by 1 base, with 5 bases of the junction left unmatched. The CDR3 runs 16 residues. Germline values: CDR1 SGHRS, CDR2 YFSETQ. CDR3 in amino acids: CASSPMTSGSYNEQFF. CDR3 bases: TGCGCCAGCAGCCCTATGACTAGCGGGTCCTACAATGAGCAGTTCTTC.

In this sample, this clone turned up once. As DNA, the CDR3 is TGTGCCAGCAGCTTAATGCTAGCGGGAGGCAATGAGCAGTTCTTC. This translates into CASSLMLAGGNEQFF. The rearrangement joins TRBV7-3 to TRBJ2-1; TRBD2 agrees at 11 bases. The germline gives CDR1 SGHTA, CDR2 FQGTGA. This CDR3 is built from 15 residues. The junction had 2 bases not matched to a gene; V was cut back by 1 base and J by 6 bases. The full variable domain, with the rest looked up from reference TRBV7-3 and TRBJ2-1, is GAGVSQTPSNKVTEKGKYVELRCDPISGHTALYWYRQSLGQGPEFLIYFQGTGAADDSGLPNDRFFAVRPEGSVSTLKIQRTERGDSAVYLCASSLMLAGGNEQFFGPGTRLTVL.

The genes are TRBV6-5 and TRBJ2-1; TRBD2 might be the D (6 bases). The germline gives CDR1 MNHEY, CDR2 SVGAGI. This CDR3 is built from 11 residues. The V and J ends lost 8 bases and 9 bases respectively, with 11 bases between them. The CDR3 is CASSVGGEQFF. The CDR3 DNA is TGTGCCAGCTCAGTGGGAGGTGAGCAGTTCTTC.

The chain recombines TRBV4-1 with TRBJ1-5, with 10 bases identical to TRBD1. This CDR3 spans 15 amino acids. V lost 1 base, J lost 5 bases, and 2 bases stayed unmatched. Germline loops: CDR1 MGHRA, CDR2 YSYEKL. The CDR3 sequence is CASSQAGTGDQPQHF. As DNA, the CDR3 is TGCGCCAGCAGCCAAGCCGGGACAGGGGATCAGCCCCAGCATTTT.

The V and J genes are TRBV6-6 and TRBJ1-5; 8 nucleotides match TRBD1. Trimming at V came to 6 bases and at J to 2 bases, leaving 9 bases not matched to a gene. This CDR3 has 16 residues. Germline values: CDR1 MNHNY, CDR2 SVGAGI (reference sequence). CDR3 coding DNA: TGTGCCAGCAGGCATTCGACAGGGGTTCGCAATCAGCCCCAGCATTTT. As protein: CASRHSTGVRNQPQHF.

V usage is TRBV19 and J usage is TRBJ1-1, with TRBD1 as a possible D gene (6 bases). This CDR3 region has 14 residues. V lost 10 bases and J 2 bases, leaving 17 bases between the germline ends. Germline V lookup: CDR1 LNHDA, CDR2 SQIVND (reference sequence). The CDR3 sequence: CATSYQGINTEAFF. CDR3 DNA sequence: TGTGCCACTTCGTACCAGGGGATTAACACTGAAGCTTTCTTT.

The chain recombines TRBV5-1 with TRBJ1-3; D unresolved. Trimming left V 0 bases short and J 0 bases short, with 4 bases between. This CDR3 spans 14 amino acids. The germline V gene encodes CDR1 SGHRS and CDR2 YFSETQ. CDR3 residues: CASSLGLSGNTIYF. The CDR3 DNA reads as TGCGCCAGCAGCTTGGGACTCTCTGGAAACACCATATATTTT.

The chain is built from TRBV28 and TRBJ2-1; the D gene is possibly TRBD1 (7 bases). The CDR3 runs 14 residues. V lost 5 bases and J lost 6, with 14 bases in between. Germline-derived CDR1 and CDR2 are MDHEN and SYDVKM. CDR3 DNA sequence: TGTGCCAGCAGTACCCAGGGGGGCCTCAATGAGCAGTTCTTC. As protein: CASSTQGGLNEQFF.

The rearrangement joins TRBV5-4 to TRBJ1-3; weak D call: TRBD1 (5 bases). Germline loops: CDR1 SGHNT, CDR2 YYREEE (reference sequence). This CDR3 comprises 14 residues. V shed 6 bases and J shed 2 bases, with 12 bases lying between them. The CDR3 here is CASTRGGPGNTIYF. CDR3 DNA sequence: TGTGCCAGCACCCGGGGGGGACCTGGAAACACCATATATTTT.

The chain links TRBV2 to TRBJ1-5; no firm D call. The germline V gene has CDR1 SNHLY and CDR2 FYNNEI. V lost 2 bases and J lost 4, with 6 bases in between. The CDR3 extends over 13 amino acids. CDR3: CASSESPNQPQHF. The CDR3 DNA sequence: TGTGCCAGCAGTGAATCCCCAAATCAGCCCCAGCATTTT.

This chain's CDR3 is CASRLANSNTGELFF. CDR3 coding DNA: TGTGCCAGCAGATTAGCGAACTCGAACACCGGGGAGCTGTTTTTT. J is TRBJ2-2 and V is TRBV27, with a tentative D call TRBD2 (5 bases). This CDR3 has 15 amino acids. Trimming left V 6 bases short and J 0 bases short, with 11 bases between. CDR1 MNHEY and CDR2 SMNVEV come from the germline V gene (reference sequence).

This clone was seen once. The chain couples TRBV5-1 to TRBJ2-1, with TRBD1 as a possible D gene (6 bases). V lost 7 bases and J lost 6, with 20 bases in between. The germline V gene encodes CDR1 SGHRS and CDR2 YFSETQ. This CDR3 contains 15 residues. The CDR3 DNA follows: TGCGCCAGCGCCAAGCTTACAGGGAATACCAATGAGCAGTTCTTC. Its protein product is CASAKLTGNTNEQFF.

The chain carries TRBV18 and TRBJ1-2, with a tentative D call TRBD1 (5 bases). The V and J ends lost 3 bases and 6 bases respectively, with 14 bases between them. The CDR3 has 14 amino acids. Germline CDR1 KGHSH, CDR2 LQKENI. DNA for the CDR3: TGTGCCAGCTCACCCATTCAGGGAGTGCATGGCTACACCTTC. This gives the protein CASSPIQGVHGYTF.

The chain joins TRBV27 to TRBJ2-7, with unresolved D. This CDR3 contains 14 residues. Germline CDR1 reads MNHEY; CDR2 reads SMNVEV (reference sequence). The ends were cut back, 6 bases at V and 6 bases at J, with 18 bases in the middle. The CDR3 here is CASSPGRTGSEQYF. CDR3 in DNA: TGTGCCAGCAGCCCCGGACGGACGGGCTCCGAGCAGTACTTC.

This rearrangement joins TRBV10-3 to TRBJ2-7; TRBD2 is a possible D gene (8 bases). V lost 6 bases to trimming and J lost 4 bases, with 25 bases between them. This CDR3 spans 17 amino acids. Germline CDR1 and CDR2: ENHRY and SYGVKD. In DNA form, the CDR3 reads TGTGCCATCAGGGGAGGGGGCCTAAGCGGGAGTCTTTACGAGCAGTACTTC. It is translated as CAIRGGGLSGSLYEQYF.

The chain uses TRBV7-8 and TRBJ2-7; 8 nucleotides align to TRBD1. Germline lookup yields CDR1 SGHVS and CDR2 FQNEAQ. V lost 5 bases and J lost 4; bases outside the gene matches: 25. The CDR3 is made up of 20 amino acids. CDR3 residues: CASSPAPSTVGQATRYEQYF. In DNA form, the CDR3 reads TGTGCCAGCAGCCCCGCCCCCTCGACTGTGGGACAGGCGACACGTTACGAGCAGTACTTC.

The genes are TRBV5-1 and TRBJ2-7; TRBD1 agrees at 8 bases. The CDR3 extends over 15 amino acids. J gave up 0 bases and V 0 bases, and 2 bases lay outside the gene matches. CDR1 is SGHRS and CDR2 is YFSETQ in the germline V gene. The CDR3: CASSLVGTGSYEQYF. In nucleotides, the CDR3 is TGCGCCAGCAGCTTGGTGGGGACAGGCTCCTACGAGCAGTACTTC.

This chain joins TRBV6-5 and TRBJ2-3; TRBD1 might be the D (6 bases). CDR3 size: 13 residues. The V end lost 6 bases, the J end lost 2 bases, and 9 bases lay between the germline ends. CDR1 is MNHEY and CDR2 is SVGAGI in the germline V gene. The CDR3 sequence is CASRDSVTDTQYF. The DNA for the CDR3 is TGTGCCAGCAGGGACAGTGTCACAGATACGCAGTATTTT.